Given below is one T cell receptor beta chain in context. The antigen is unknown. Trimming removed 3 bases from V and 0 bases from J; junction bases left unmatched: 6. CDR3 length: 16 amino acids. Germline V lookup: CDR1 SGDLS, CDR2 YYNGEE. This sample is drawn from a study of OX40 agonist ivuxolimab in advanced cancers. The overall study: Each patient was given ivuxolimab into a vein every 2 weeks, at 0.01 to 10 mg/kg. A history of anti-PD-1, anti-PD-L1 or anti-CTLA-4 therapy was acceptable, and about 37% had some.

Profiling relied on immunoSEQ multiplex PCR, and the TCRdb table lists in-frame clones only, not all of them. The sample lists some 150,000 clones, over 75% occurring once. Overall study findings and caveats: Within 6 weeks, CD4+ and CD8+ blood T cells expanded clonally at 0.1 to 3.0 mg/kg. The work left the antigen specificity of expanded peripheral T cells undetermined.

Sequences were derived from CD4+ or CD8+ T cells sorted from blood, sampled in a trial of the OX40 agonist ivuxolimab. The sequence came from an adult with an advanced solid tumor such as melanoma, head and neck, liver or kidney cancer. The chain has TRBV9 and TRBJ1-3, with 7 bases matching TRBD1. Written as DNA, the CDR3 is TGTGCCAGCAGCGCTCCGGGACAGCCCTCTGGAAACACCATATATTTT. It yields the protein CASSAPGQPSGNTIYF.